These 5 T cell receptor beta chains originate from one sample sequenced in a study of blood T cells in healthy people across ages (dated by TCRdb to about 2015). The library was prepared using 5' RACE. Sequencing used an Illumina HiSeq 2500. A second about 7 to 11 cycle PCR used a sample-barcoded 5' primer and a J-beta primer mix. The public reads were quality trimmed at Q25 with fastp and then assembled into clones with MiXCR by TCRdb, keeping productive beta chains. Duplicate CDR3 protein sequences are folded into a single record with the most common DNA and genes. Counted in this sample were 890,000 or so distinct CDR3 sequences; around 68% of them appeared once. The ten largest clones take up 25% to 30% of the sample. The sequencing input was blood. These TCRs come from a man younger than 45 in good health.

The chain is built from TRBV5-1 and TRBJ2-3, with TRBD1 identical over 8 bases. The CDR3 loop spans 14 amino acids. Germline CDR1 SGHRS, CDR2 YFSETQ. With 5 bases clipped from V and 3 bases from J, the junction kept 5 bases outside the gene matches. CDR3 amino acids: CASRQGGDTDTQYF. The CDR3, as DNA: TGCGCCAGCAGACAGGGGGGAGATACAGATACGCAGTATTTT.

V and J are TRBV20-1 and TRBJ2-7; no firm D call. V was clipped by 1 base and J by 3 bases, with 7 bases between them. Germline V lookup: CDR1 DFQATT, CDR2 SNEGSKA (reference sequence). The CDR3 runs 12 residues. CDR3 sequence: CSARVRNYEQYF. The CDR3 DNA follows: TGCAGTGCTAGAGTGCGGAACTACGAGCAGTACTTC.

The chain employs TRBV3-1 and TRBJ2-5; D gene unclear. The CDR3 is made up of 14 amino acids. Germline lookup yields CDR1 LGHDT and CDR2 YNNKEL (reference sequence). Trimming took off 0 bases at V and 5 bases at J, with 10 bases between the two ends. The CDR3 spells CASSQDAGSETQYF. CDR3 coding DNA: TGTGCCAGCAGCCAAGACGCTGGGTCGGAGACCCAGTACTTC.

V is TRBV6-5 and J is TRBJ2-7, with TRBD2 matching over 10 bases. In germline, CDR1 is MNHEY, CDR2 SVGAGI. V was pared by 2 bases and J by 3 bases, with 7 bases of the junction left unmatched. The CDR3 extends over 16 amino acids. CDR3 bases: TGTGCCAGCAGTTACCTAGCGGGGGCCCTTAACTACGAGCAGTACTTC. Translating it yields CASSYLAGALNYEQYF.

This clonotype has a handful of counts. The chain couples TRBV25-1 to TRBJ1-2; D possibly corresponds to TRBD1 (5 bases). Germline V gene lookup returns CDR1 MGHDK and CDR2 SYGVNS. Trimming shortened V by 3 bases and J by 2 bases, and 10 bases separated the two germline ends. The CDR3 sequence is 14 residues long. Here the CDR3 reads CASSDIRDNYGYTF. CDR3 DNA: TGTGCCAGCAGTGACATCCGGGACAACTATGGCTACACCTTC.